This is a list of T cell receptor beta chains from one sample in a study of graft-versus-host responses after intestinal transplantation. Generated by immunoSEQ multiplex PCR, the TCRdb table keeps only in-frame clones and is missing some. The sample has tens of thousands of clones, around 90% seen once. The starting material was PBMCs, obtained 26 days after transplant. Receptors originate from a human patient who received an intestinal transplant, so some T cells may come from the graft donor. Each CDR3 is given with its conserved first and last residue. A D gene is named only where the DNA matches it firmly. Not every row has a clone size; where given, it reads once, few, many or a size class.

abundance	v_gene	j_gene	len	d_gene	CDR3aa	CDR3nt
NA	TRBV4-2	TRBJ2-7	13	NA	CASSPTPSYEQYF	TGTGCCAGCAGCCCCACTCCCTCCTACGAGCAGTACTTC
NA	TRBV5-1	TRBJ2-2	16	TRBD1	CASSPGTGINTGELFF	TGCGCCAGCAGCCCCGGGACAGGGATAAACACCGGGGAGCTGTTTTTT
NA	TRBV5-6	TRBJ2-5	16	NA	CASSSPRGGPQETQYF	TGTGCCAGCAGCTCGCCCAGGGGCGGCCCCCAAGAGACCCAGTACTTC
NA	TRBV7-3	TRBJ2-3	15	TRBD2	CASSSTGGATDTQYF	TGTGCCAGCAGCTCAACCGGGGGGGCAACAGATACGCAGTATTTT
NA	TRBV2	TRBJ2-4	13	TRBD2	CASGSGTSGIQYF	TGTGCCAGCGGCTCCGGGACTAGCGGCATTCAGTACTTC
NA	TRBV9	TRBJ1-3	16	NA	CASSDPYNRAGNTIYF	TGTGCCAGCAGCGACCCATACAACAGGGCTGGAAACACCATATATTTT
few	TRBV13	TRBJ1-2	13	NA	CASTNSGIYGYTF	TGTGCCAGCACCAATTCAGGGATCTATGGCTACACCTTC
once	TRBV5-1	TRBJ2-7	15	TRBD1	CASSLTGVYDYEQYF	TGCGCCAGCAGCTTAACAGGGGTTTACGACTACGAGCAGTACTTC
NA	TRBV2	TRBJ1-5	14	NA	CASSVDSRNQPQHF	TGTGCCAGCAGTGTGGACAGTCGAAATCAGCCCCAGCATTTT
NA	TRBV20-1	TRBJ2-3	11	NA	CSARFPDTQYF	TGCAGTGCCAGGTTCCCAGATACGCAGTATTTT
NA	TRBV27	TRBJ2-2	16	TRBD2	CASSLLVAGHTGELFF	TGCGCCAGCAGTTTACTCGTAGCGGGGCACACCGGGGAGCTGTTTTTT
NA	TRBV19	TRBJ2-7	14	NA	CASSIGGRFYEQYF	TGTGCCAGTAGTATAGGAGGCCGTTTCTACGAGCAGTACTTC
NA	TRBV5-1	TRBJ1-4	14	NA	CASSSGTLDEKLFF	TGCGCCAGCAGTTCCGGGACATTGGATGAAAAACTGTTTTTT
NA	TRBV4-1	TRBJ1-5	15	TRBD1	CASSFDGTGNQPQHF	TGCGCCAGCAGTTTTGACGGGACAGGGAATCAGCCCCAGCATTTT
NA	TRBV5-1	TRBJ2-5	14	NA	CASSLGQRQETQYF	TGCGCCAGCAGCTTAGGACAGCGCCAAGAGACCCAGTACTTC
NA	TRBV11-2	TRBJ2-3	12	NA	CASSRPGDTQYF	TGTGCCAGCAGCCGCCCCGGAGATACGCAGTATTTT
NA	TRBV6-5	TRBJ2-3	12	NA	CASIGSTDTQYF	TGTGCCAGCATCGGGAGCACAGATACGCAGTATTTT
NA	TRBV12-5	TRBJ2-7	13	TRBD1	CASYAWDSYEQYF	TGTGCTAGTTACGCCTGGGACAGCTACGAGCAGTACTTC
NA	TRBV27	TRBJ2-1	13	TRBD2	CASGLAGLNEQFF	TGTGCCAGTGGACTAGCGGGCTTGAATGAGCAGTTCTTC
NA	TRBV6-4	TRBJ2-3	15	NA	CASSDSDSGADTQYF	TGTGCCAGCAGTGACTCGGACAGCGGGGCAGATACGCAGTATTTT
NA	TRBV7-8	TRBJ1-1	15	TRBD1	CASSSSGTVNTEAFF	TGTGCCAGCAGCTCCTCCGGGACAGTGAACACTGAAGCTTTCTTT
once	TRBV7-6	TRBJ1-1	14	NA	CASSFKAPGGEAFF	TGTGCCAGCAGCTTCAAAGCACCGGGGGGTGAAGCTTTCTTT
NA	TRBV6-1	TRBJ2-7	14	TRBD1	CASSLNRGDYEQYF	TGTGCCAGCAGTTTAAACAGGGGGGACTACGAGCAGTACTTC
NA	TRBV4-1	TRBJ2-2	15	NA	CASSQESGYTGELFF	TGCGCCAGCAGCCAAGAGAGCGGATACACCGGGGAGCTGTTTTTT
once	TRBV7-2	TRBJ2-1	17	TRBD2	CASSPPGSGATYNEQFF	TGTGCCAGCAGCCCGCCTGGTAGCGGGGCGACCTACAATGAGCAGTTCTTC
once	TRBV6-5	TRBJ2-2	14	NA	CASRIKAGTGELFF	TGTGCCAGCAGAATCAAGGCCGGGACCGGGGAGCTGTTTTTT
NA	TRBV9	TRBJ2-1	15	NA	CASSEDSSSYNEQFF	TGTGCCAGCAGTGAGGACAGTAGCTCCTACAATGAGCAGTTCTTC
NA	TRBV28	TRBJ1-1	11	NA	CASPSVSEAFF	TGTGCCAGCCCCTCGGTATCAGAAGCTTTCTTT
NA	TRBV7-9	TRBJ1-1	15	NA	CASSLDGTGRTEAFF	TGTGCCAGCAGCTTAGACGGAACGGGGAGGACTGAAGCTTTCTTT
NA	TRBV27	TRBJ2-7	15	NA	CASSLTSGLGSEQYF	TGTGCCAGCAGTCTGACCAGCGGGTTGGGGTCCGAGCAGTACTTC
few	TRBV5-5	TRBJ2-5	16	TRBD2	CASSLSGGFSQETQYF	TGTGCCAGCAGCCTCTCGGGGGGGTTTTCCCAAGAGACCCAGTACTTC
NA	TRBV9	TRBJ2-3	14	NA	CASSATGNTDTQYF	TGTGCCAGCAGCGCGACAGGCAATACAGATACGCAGTATTTT
NA	TRBV19	TRBJ1-6	16	TRBD1	CASSIVVGTGPSLLHF	TGTGCCAGTAGTATAGTGGTCGGGACAGGTCCGAGTCTCCTCCACTTT
NA	TRBV6-5	TRBJ2-3	15	TRBD2	CASSPLAGGTDTQYF	TGTGCCAGCAGCCCACTAGCGGGGGGCACAGATACGCAGTATTTT
NA	TRBV28	TRBJ2-7	17	TRBD2	CASSLGLAGGLAYEQYF	TGTGCCAGCAGTTTAGGGCTAGCGGGGGGCCTGGCCTACGAGCAGTACTTC
NA	TRBV29-1	TRBJ1-2	14	NA	CSVEGTPNNYGYTF	TGCAGCGTTGAGGGGACACCGAATAACTATGGCTACACCTTC
NA	TRBV4-1	TRBJ2-3	16	TRBD2	CASSQVVAGGTDTQYF	TGCGCCAGCAGCCAAGTGGTAGCGGGGGGCACAGATACGCAGTATTTT
NA	TRBV7-6	TRBJ1-5	16	NA	CASSLEVAGNGQPQHF	TGTGCCAGCAGCTTAGAGGTAGCAGGGAACGGGCAGCCCCAGCATTTT
NA	TRBV5-5	TRBJ1-3	14	TRBD1	CASSLEGARNTIYF	TGTGCCAGCAGCTTGGAGGGGGCGAGGAACACCATATATTTT
NA	TRBV27	TRBJ2-7	15	NA	CASRDGSGLDYEQYF	TGTGCCAGCAGGGACGGGTCGGGGTTGGACTACGAGCAGTACTTC
NA	TRBV6-5	TRBJ2-7	15	NA	CASSYSAGVPYEQYF	TGTGCCAGCAGTTACTCGGCAGGGGTCCCCTACGAGCAGTACTTC
NA	TRBV13	TRBJ2-3	16	TRBD2	CASSTHSGGRVDTQYF	TGTGCCAGCAGCACCCACAGCGGGGGGAGGGTAGATACGCAGTATTTT
NA	TRBV9	TRBJ2-7	13	NA	CASSVESNREQYF	TGTGCCAGCAGCGTAGAAAGCAACCGGGAGCAGTACTTC
NA	TRBV11-3	TRBJ2-1	15	TRBD2	CASSLVAGGYNEQFF	TGTGCCAGCAGCTTAGTAGCGGGGGGATACAATGAGCAGTTCTTC
NA	TRBV7-9	TRBJ2-6	16	NA	CASSLVDSSGANVLTF	TGTGCCAGCAGCTTAGTCGACAGCTCTGGGGCCAACGTCCTGACTTTC
NA	TRBV4-2	TRBJ1-1	17	TRBD1	CASSQGLPGQGLGEAFF	TGTGCCAGCAGCCAGGGATTACCGGGACAGGGTCTTGGTGAAGCTTTCTTT
NA	TRBV2	TRBJ1-6	13	NA	CASSKAANSPLHF	TGTGCCAGCAGTAAGGCAGCGAATTCACCCCTCCACTTT
NA	TRBV11-2	TRBJ2-3	14	TRBD1	CASSWTGGTDTQYF	TGTGCCAGCAGCTGGACAGGGGGCACAGATACGCAGTATTTT
NA	TRBV15	TRBJ1-1	14	NA	CATSETGANTEAFF	TGTGCCACCAGCGAAACAGGCGCCAACACTGAAGCTTTCTTT
once	TRBV5-1	TRBJ2-3	18	TRBD2	CASSLGLTLVAGVDTQYF	TGCGCCAGCAGCTTGGGCCTGACGTTAGTGGCGGGGGTAGATACGCAGTATTTT
NA	TRBV10-3	TRBJ2-7	14	NA	CAISVREEMSEQYF	TGTGCCATCAGTGTCCGCGAGGAGATGAGCGAGCAGTACTTC